This is a list of T cell receptor beta chains from one sample in a study of T cells in Graves' hyperthyroidism and ophthalmopathy. Via MiXCR, TCRdb re-called the multiplex PCR reads, giving one row per CDR3 protein. The sample shows almost 350,000 distinct CDR3 sequences, around 18% of them seen only once. The specimen was blood. Receptors originate from a middle-aged woman with Graves' ophthalmopathy. CDR3s include the opening cysteine and the closing phenylalanine or tryptophan. D genes are given only for firm matches. Not every row has a clone size; where given, it reads once, few, many or a size class.

d_call	v_call	j_call	clone_size	cdr3_aa	cdr3_nt
-	TRBV11-2	TRBJ2-7	many	CASSLVTDPYEQYF	TGTGCCAGCAGCTTAGTGACTGACCCCTACGAGCAGTACTTC
TRBD2	TRBV7-2	TRBJ2-7	many	CASSLRAGLGSYEQYF	TGTGCCAGCAGCTTGCGAGCGGGATTGGGTTCTTACGAGCAGTACTTC
TRBD1	TRBV11-2	TRBJ1-1	-	CASSWRGQALNTEAFF	TGTGCCAGCAGTTGGAGGGGACAGGCATTGAACACTGAAGCTTTCTTT
TRBD1	TRBV6-2/TRBV6-3	TRBJ2-7	few	CASSWSDRGPYEQYF	TGTGCCAGCAGTTGGTCGGACAGGGGGCCCTACGAGCAGTACTTC
TRBD2	TRBV6-5	TRBJ2-5	few	CASSSLAGGEETQYF	TGTGCCAGCAGTTCCCTAGCGGGAGGCGAGGAGACCCAGTACTTC
-	TRBV19	TRBJ2-2	many	CASRARGGSTGELFF	TGTGCCAGTAGGGCCAGGGGAGGAAGCACCGGGGAGCTGTTTTTT
TRBD1	TRBV28	TRBJ2-7	many	CASTSGTGFYEQYF	TGTGCCAGCACATCTGGGACAGGATTCTACGAGCAGTACTTC
TRBD2	TRBV20-1	TRBJ2-5	-	CSASSLAGVETQYF	TGCAGTGCCAGCAGTTTGGCGGGAGTAGAGACCCAGTACTTC
TRBD2	TRBV6-2/TRBV6-3	TRBJ2-2	-	CASFFAAAGGTRGTGELFF	TGTGCCAGCTTTTTCGCCGCAGCGGGAGGTACCCGCGGGACCGGGGAGCTGTTTTTT
-	TRBV6-2/TRBV6-3	TRBJ2-1	-	CATRGVPVNEQFF	TGTGCCACAAGGGGGGTCCCAGTCAATGAGCAGTTCTTC
-	TRBV6-2/TRBV6-3	TRBJ1-5	many	CASSYLLHSNQPQHF	TGTGCCAGCAGTTACTTGCTTCATAGCAATCAGCCCCAGCATTTT
-	TRBV27	TRBJ2-7	many	CASSPLSGGEQYF	TGTGCCAGCAGCCCTCTCAGTGGGGGGGAGCAGTACTTC
-	TRBV5-1	TRBJ1-1	few	CASSRGGENTEAFF	TGCGCCAGCAGTAGGGGCGGAGAGAACACTGAAGCTTTCTTT
-	TRBV20-1	TRBJ1-5	-	CSARGTPAVREPQHF	TGCAGTGCTAGAGGTACCCCAGCCGTAAGGGAGCCCCAGCATTTT